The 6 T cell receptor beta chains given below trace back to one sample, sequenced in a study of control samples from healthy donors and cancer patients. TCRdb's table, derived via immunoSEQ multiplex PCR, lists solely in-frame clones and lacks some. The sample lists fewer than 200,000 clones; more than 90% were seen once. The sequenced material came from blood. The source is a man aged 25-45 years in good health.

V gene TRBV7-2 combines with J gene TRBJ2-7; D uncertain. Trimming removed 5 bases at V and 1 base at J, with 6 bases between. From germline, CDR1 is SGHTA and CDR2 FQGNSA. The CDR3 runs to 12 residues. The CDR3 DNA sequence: TGTGCCAGCAGCCTACCATCCTACGAGCAGTACTTC. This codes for CASSLPSYEQYF.

The CDR3 reads CASSARDRANSNQPQHF. CDR3 bases: TGTGCCAGTAGTGCCCGGGACAGGGCTAATAGCAATCAGCCCCAGCATTTT. The chain employs TRBV19 and TRBJ1-5; the match to TRBD1 covers 9 bases. The CDR3 contains 17 residues. V shed 5 bases and J 0 bases; nucleotides not matched to a gene: 8. In germline, CDR1 is LNHDA, CDR2 SQIVND (reference sequence).

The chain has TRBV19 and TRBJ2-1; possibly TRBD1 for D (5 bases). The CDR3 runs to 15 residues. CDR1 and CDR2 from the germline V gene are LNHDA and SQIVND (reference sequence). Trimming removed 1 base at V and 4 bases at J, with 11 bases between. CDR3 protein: CASSIGSRGYNEQFF. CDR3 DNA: TGTGCCAGTAGTATAGGGTCAAGGGGATACAATGAGCAGTTCTTC.

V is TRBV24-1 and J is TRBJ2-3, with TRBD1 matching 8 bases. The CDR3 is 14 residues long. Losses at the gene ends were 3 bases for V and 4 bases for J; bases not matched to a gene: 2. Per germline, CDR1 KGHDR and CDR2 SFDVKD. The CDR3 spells CATSDRQGPDTQYF. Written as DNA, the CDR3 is TGTGCCACCAGTGATAGACAGGGGCCAGATACGCAGTATTTT.

The CDR3 DNA reads as TGTGCCAGCAGTCCAGGGACAGGGAACACCGGGGAGCTGTTTTTT. It encodes CASSPGTGNTGELFF. The chain is built from TRBV6-4 and TRBJ2-2, with 8 bases fitting TRBD1. V was clipped by 5 bases and J by 1 base; unmatched bases: 3. CDR1 and CDR2 from the germline V gene are MRHNA and SNTAGT. This CDR3 contains 15 residues.

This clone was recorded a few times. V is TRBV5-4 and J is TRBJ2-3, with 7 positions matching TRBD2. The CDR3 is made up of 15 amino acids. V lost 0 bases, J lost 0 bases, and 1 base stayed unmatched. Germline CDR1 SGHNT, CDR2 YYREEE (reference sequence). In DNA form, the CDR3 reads TGTGCCAGCAGCTTGGACGGGGGGAGCACAGATACGCAGTATTTT. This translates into CASSLDGGSTDTQYF.